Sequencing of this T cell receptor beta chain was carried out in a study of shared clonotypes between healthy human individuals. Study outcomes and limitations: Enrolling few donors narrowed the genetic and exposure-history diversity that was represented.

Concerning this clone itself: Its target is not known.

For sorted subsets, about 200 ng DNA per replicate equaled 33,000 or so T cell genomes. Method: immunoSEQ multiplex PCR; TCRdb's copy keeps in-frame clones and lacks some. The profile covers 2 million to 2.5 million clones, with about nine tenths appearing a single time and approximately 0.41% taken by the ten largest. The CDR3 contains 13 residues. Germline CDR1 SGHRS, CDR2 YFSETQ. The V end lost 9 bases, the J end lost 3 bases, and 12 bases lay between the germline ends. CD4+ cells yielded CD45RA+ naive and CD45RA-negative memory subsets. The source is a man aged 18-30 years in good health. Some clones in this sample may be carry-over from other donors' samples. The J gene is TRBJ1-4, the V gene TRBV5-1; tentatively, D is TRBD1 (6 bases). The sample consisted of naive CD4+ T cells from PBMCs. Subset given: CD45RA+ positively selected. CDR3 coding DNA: TGCGCCACCCAACAGGGCCCTAATGAAAAACTGTTTTTT. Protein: CATQQGPNEKLFF.